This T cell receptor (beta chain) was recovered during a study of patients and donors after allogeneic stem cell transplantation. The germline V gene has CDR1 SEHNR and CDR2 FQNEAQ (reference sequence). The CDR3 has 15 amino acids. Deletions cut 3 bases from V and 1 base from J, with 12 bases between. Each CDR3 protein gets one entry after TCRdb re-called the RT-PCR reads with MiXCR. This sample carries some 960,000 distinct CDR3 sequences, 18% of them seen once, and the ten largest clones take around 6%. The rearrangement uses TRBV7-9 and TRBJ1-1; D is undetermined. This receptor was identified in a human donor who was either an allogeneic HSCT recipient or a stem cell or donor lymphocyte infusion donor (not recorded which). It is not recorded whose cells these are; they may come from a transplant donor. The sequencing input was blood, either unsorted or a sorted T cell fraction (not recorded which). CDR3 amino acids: CASSFPRRSNTEAFF. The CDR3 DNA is TGTGCCAGCAGCTTCCCACGGCGCTCGAACACTGAAGCTTTCTTT. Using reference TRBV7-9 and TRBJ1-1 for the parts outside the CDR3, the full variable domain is DTGVSQNPRHKITKRGQNVTFRCDPISEHNRLYWYRQTLGQGPEFLTYFQNEAQLEKSRLLSDRFSAERPKGSFSTLEIQRTEQGDSAMYLCASSFPRRSNTEAFFGQGTRLTVV.